The following is a T cell receptor beta chain sequence with its context. Antigen: not known. One entry per CDR3 protein, called by TCRdb with MiXCR from the 5' RACE reads. The sample includes 300,000 to 350,000 distinct CDR3 sequences, around 12% of them seen just once. This entry comes from a study of identical twins. General study findings and limits: A cross-sectional statistical analysis, not follow-up of the same donors, supported the conclusions. Models underestimated TCR alpha sharing (out-of-frame) in monozygotic twins. Low generation-probability sequences were in excess among twin-shared out-of-frame alpha sequences.

Germline values: CDR1 MGHRA, CDR2 YSYEKL. The V and J ends lost 0 bases and 2 bases respectively, with 26 bases between them. The CDR3 extends over 21 amino acids. Another study also made use of these data, one on yellow fever vaccine responses in identical twins.

This clonotype was obtained from a young woman in good health. The chain couples TRBV4-1 to TRBJ2-1, with D uncertain. The material sequenced was CD8+ T cells sorted from blood. Here the CDR3 reads CASSQDIPLTEKTAPYNEQFF. CDR3 nucleotides: TGCGCCAGCAGCCAAGATATCCCTCTAACAGAGAAGACGGCTCCCTACAATGAGCAGTTCTTC.